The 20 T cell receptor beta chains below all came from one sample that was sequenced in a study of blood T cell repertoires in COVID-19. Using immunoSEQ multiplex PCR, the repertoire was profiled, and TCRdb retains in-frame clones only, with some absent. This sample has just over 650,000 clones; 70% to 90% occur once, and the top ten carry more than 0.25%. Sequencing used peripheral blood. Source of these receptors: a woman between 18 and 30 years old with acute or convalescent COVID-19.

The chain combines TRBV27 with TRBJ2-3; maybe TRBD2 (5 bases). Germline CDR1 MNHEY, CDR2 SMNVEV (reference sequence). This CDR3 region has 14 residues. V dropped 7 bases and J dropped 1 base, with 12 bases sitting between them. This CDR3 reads CASIGGWGTDTQYF. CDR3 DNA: TGTGCCAGCATAGGCGGGTGGGGCACAGATACGCAGTATTTT.

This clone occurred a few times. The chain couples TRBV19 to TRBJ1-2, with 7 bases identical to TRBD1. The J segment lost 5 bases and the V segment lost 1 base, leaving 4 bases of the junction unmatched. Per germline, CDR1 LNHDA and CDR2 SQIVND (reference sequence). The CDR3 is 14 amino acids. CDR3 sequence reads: CASSIVAGGYGYTF. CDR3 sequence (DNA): TGTGCCAGTAGTATAGTTGCAGGGGGATATGGCTACACCTTC.

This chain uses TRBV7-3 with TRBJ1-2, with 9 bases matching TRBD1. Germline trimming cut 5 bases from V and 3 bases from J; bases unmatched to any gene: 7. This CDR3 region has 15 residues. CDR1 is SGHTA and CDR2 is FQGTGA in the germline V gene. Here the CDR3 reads CASSPGRDRDYGYTF. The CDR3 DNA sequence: TGTGCCAGCAGCCCCGGACGGGACAGGGACTATGGCTACACCTTC.

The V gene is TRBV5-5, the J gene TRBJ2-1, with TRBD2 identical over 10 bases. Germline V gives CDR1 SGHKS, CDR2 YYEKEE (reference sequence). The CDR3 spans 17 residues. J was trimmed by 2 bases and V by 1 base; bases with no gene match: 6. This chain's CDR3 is CASSLRGTSEAYNEQFF. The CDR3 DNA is TGTGCCAGCAGCTTGAGAGGGACTAGCGAGGCCTACAATGAGCAGTTCTTC.

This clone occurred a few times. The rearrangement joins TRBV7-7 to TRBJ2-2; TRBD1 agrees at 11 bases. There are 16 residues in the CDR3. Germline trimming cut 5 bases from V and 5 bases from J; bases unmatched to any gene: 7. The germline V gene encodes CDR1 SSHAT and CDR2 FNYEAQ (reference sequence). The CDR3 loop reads CASSGSGTGGTGELFF. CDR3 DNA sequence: TGTGCCAGCAGCGGCTCCGGGACAGGGGGTACCGGGGAGCTGTTTTTT.

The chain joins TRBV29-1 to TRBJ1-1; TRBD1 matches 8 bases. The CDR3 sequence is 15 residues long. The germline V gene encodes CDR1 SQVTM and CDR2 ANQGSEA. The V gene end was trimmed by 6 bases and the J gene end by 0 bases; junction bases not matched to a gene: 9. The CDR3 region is CSVQAGGSLNTEAFF. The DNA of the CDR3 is TGCAGCGTCCAAGCAGGGGGCAGTTTGAACACTGAAGCTTTCTTT.

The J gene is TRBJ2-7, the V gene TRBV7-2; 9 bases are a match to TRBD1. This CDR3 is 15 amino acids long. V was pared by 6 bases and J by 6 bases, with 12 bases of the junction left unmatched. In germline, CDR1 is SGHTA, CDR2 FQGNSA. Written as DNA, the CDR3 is TGTGCCAGCAGTCCAGGGGTACAGGGGGCTTTCGAGCAGTACTTC. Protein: CASSPGVQGAFEQYF.

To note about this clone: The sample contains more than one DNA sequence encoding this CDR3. The CDR3 nucleotides are TGTGCCAGCAGTTATGGAGGGTATGGCTACACCTTC. Translated, it gives CASSYGGYGYTF. V gene TRBV6-5 combines with J gene TRBJ1-2; no firm D call. Germline CDR1 and CDR2: MNHEY and SVGAGI. Trimming removed 3 bases at V and 5 bases at J, with 7 bases between. The CDR3 totals 12 residues.

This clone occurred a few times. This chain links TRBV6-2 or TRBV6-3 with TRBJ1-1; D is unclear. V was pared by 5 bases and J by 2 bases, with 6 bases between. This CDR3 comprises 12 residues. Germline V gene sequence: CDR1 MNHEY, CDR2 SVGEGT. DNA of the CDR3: TGTGCCAGCAGTATACTTAACACTGAAGCTTTCTTT. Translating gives CASSILNTEAFF.

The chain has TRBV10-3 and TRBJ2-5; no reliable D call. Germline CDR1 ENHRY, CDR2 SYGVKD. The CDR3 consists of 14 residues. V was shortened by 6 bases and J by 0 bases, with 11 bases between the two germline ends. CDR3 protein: CAISDQAYQETQYF. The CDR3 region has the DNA TGTGCCATCAGCGATCAGGCGTACCAAGAGACCCAGTACTTC.

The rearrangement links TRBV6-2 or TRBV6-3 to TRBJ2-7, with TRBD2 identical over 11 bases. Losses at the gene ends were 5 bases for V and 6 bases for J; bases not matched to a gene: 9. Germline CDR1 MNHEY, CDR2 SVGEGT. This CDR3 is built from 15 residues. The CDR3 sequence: CASSITRSGGGEQYF. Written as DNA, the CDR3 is TGTGCCAGCAGTATAACCCGTAGCGGGGGGGGCGAGCAGTACTTC.

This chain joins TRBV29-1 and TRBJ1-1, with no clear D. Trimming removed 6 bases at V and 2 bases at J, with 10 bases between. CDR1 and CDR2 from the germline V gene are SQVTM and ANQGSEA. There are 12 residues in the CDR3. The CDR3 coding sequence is TGCAGCGTCATAGGGAGCAACACTGAAGCTTTCTTT. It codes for CSVIGSNTEAFF.

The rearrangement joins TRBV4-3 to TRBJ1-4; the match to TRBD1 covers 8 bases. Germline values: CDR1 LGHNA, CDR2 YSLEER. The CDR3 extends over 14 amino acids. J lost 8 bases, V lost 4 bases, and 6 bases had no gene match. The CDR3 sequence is CASSLGTGSEKLFF. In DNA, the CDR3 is TGCGCCAGCAGCCTGGGGACAGGAAGCGAAAAACTGTTTTTT.

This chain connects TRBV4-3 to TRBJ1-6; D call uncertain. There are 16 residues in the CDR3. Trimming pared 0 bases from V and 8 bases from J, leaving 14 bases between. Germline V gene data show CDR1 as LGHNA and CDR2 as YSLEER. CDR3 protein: CASSQDWETSHSPLHF. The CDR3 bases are TGCGCCAGCAGCCAAGACTGGGAGACGAGCCATTCACCCCTCCACTTT.

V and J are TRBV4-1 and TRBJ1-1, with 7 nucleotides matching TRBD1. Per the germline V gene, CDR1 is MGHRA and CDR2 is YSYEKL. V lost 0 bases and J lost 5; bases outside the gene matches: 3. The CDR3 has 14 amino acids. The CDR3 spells CASSQESRGTEAFF. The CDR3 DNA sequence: TGCGCCAGCAGCCAAGAGTCCAGGGGGACTGAAGCTTTCTTT.

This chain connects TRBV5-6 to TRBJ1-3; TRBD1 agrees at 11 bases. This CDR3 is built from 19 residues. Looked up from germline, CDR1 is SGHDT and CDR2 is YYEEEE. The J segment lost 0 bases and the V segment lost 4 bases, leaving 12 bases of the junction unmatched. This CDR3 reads CASSATGQGVISSGNTIYF. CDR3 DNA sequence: TGTGCCAGCAGCGCTACGGGACAGGGGGTAATAAGCTCTGGAAACACCATATATTTT.

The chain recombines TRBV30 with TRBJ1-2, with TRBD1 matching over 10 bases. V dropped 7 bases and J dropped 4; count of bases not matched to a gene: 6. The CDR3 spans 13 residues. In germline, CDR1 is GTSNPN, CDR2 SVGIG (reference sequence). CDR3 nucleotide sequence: TGTGCCTTCCGACAGGGGGCTTCCTATGGCTACACCTTC. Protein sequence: CAFRQGASYGYTF.

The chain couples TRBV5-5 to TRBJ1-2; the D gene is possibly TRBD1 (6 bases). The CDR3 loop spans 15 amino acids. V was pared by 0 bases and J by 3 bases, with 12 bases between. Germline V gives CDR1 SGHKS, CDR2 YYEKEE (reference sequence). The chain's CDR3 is CASSLAQGGDYGYTF. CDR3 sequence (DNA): TGTGCCAGCAGCTTGGCCCAAGGGGGGGACTATGGCTACACCTTC.

DNA for the CDR3: TGTGCCAGCAGCGTAGAACCCGACAGCCCTAGCACAGATACGCAGTATTTT. Protein sequence: CASSVEPDSPSTDTQYF. This rearrangement joins TRBV9 to TRBJ2-3, with D perhaps TRBD1 (5 bases). Germline V gives CDR1 SGDLS, CDR2 YYNGEE. Trimming stripped 0 bases from V and 0 bases from J, with 14 bases between. The CDR3 totals 17 residues.

For the CDR3, the DNA is TGTGCCAGCACCGTTTACAGGGTAGATCAGCCCCAGCATTTT. Translation: CASTVYRVDQPQHF. The rearrangement joins TRBV2 to TRBJ1-5; D is perhaps TRBD1 (6 bases). Germline V lookup: CDR1 SNHLY, CDR2 FYNNEI. V was trimmed by 7 bases and J by 5 bases, leaving 15 bases between them. There are 14 residues in the CDR3.